This section outlines one T cell receptor beta chain sequence together with its context. The data were taken from a study of blood T cell repertoires in COVID-19. As for the study in general: Specimens from acute and convalescent COVID-19 originated in the United States, Italy and Spain. Sample material is recorded as cDNA or gDNA derived from T cells, B-cell-depleted T cells, or PBMCs.

CDR1 is SGHRS and CDR2 is YFSETQ in the germline V gene. V was shortened by 3 bases and J by 4 bases, with 16 bases between the two germline ends. The CDR3 contains 16 residues. In the original analysis: It was from reference gene primer amplification that nucleated cell counts were estimated. Only in-frame clones appear in the TCRdb table, and some are missing; sequencing was by immunoSEQ multiplex PCR. The D gene and trimming were derived from the DNA, and the V and J assignments and clone size from that table. The sample has about 80,000 clones, roughly four fifths seen once; the top ten hold just over 20%.

The rearrangement links TRBV5-1 to TRBJ2-2; D possibly corresponds to TRBD2 (6 bases). Sequencing was done on a sample of peripheral blood. This receptor was taken from a human donor in a cohort sampled during active COVID-19. CDR3 sequence: CASSSGLAPSTGELFF. The CDR3 nucleotides read TGCGCCAGCAGCTCGGGGCTAGCGCCTTCCACCGGGGAGCTGTTTTTT.